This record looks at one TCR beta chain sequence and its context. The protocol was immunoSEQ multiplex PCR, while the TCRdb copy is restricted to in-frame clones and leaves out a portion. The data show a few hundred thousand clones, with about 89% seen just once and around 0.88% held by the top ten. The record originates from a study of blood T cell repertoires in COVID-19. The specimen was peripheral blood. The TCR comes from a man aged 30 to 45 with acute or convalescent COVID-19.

The CDR3 DNA is TGTGCCACCCGGGGAGTCGAGAGGTCCTACAATGAGCAGTTCTTC. Translating it yields CATRGVERSYNEQFF. J is TRBJ2-1 and V is TRBV10-3; tentatively, D is TRBD2 (5 bases). Trimming removed 10 bases at V and 1 base at J, with 17 bases between. CDR1 ENHRY and CDR2 SYGVKD come from the germline V gene. The CDR3 has 15 residues.